Here is one T cell receptor (beta chain) with its context. Its antigen is as yet unknown. The data stem from a study of a mutant IDH1 vaccine in newly diagnosed glioma. About the study: Sex among treated patients split about 62% male, 37.5% female; mean age was about 43 years. Before enrollment, patients got radiotherapy alone, temozolomide alone, or mostly the combination. Findings and caveats of the study: Most patients, 93.3%, showed vaccine-induced immune responses.

Measured with immunoSEQ multiplex PCR; TCRdb has only the in-frame clones, and not every one. This table holds around 60,000 clones, around 84% found once. CDR1 and CDR2 from the germline V gene are SEHNR and FQNEAQ (reference sequence). V lost 3 bases and J 11 bases, leaving 8 bases between the germline ends. This CDR3 region has 11 residues. The time point here: week 35, safety follow-up. A single vaccine dose contained 300 ug of mutant IDH1 20-mer peptide, and topical imiquimod was used with it. Scheduled for weeks 1, 3, 5, 7, 11, 15, 19 and 23, eight vaccinations were given to patients. The TCR comes from a man aged 25-40 years with glioma. The chain uses TRBV7-9 and TRBJ1-3; unclear D gene. The starting material was PBMCs, obtained from a glioma patient whose treatment included an IDH1 peptide vaccine. CDR3: CASSLIGPIYF. In DNA, the CDR3 is TGTGCCAGCAGCTTGATCGGACCCATATATTTT.